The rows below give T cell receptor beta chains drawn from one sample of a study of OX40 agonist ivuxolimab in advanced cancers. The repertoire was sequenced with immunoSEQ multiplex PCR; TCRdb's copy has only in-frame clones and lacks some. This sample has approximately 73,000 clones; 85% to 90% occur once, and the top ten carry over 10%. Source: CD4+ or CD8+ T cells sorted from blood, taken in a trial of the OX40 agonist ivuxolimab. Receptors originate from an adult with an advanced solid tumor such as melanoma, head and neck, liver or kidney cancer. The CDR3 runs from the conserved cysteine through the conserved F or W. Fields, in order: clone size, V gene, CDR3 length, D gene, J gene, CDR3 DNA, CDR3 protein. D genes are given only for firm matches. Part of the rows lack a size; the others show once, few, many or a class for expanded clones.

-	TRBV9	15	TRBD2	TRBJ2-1	TGTGCCAGCAGTTCCAGCGGGAGGGCCTTAAATGAGCAGTTCTTC	CASSSSGRALNEQFF
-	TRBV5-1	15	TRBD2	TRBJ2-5	TGCGCCAGCAGCCCGGGGACTAGCGGGATGAAGACCCAGTACTTC	CASSPGTSGMKTQYF
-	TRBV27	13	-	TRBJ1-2	TGTGCCAGCAGTTTCGGGGGGCTGGATGGCTACACCTTC	CASSFGGLDGYTF
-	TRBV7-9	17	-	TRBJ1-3	TGTGCCAGCAGCTTAGTTATTCGGGGGGCACGTGGAAACACCATATATTTT	CASSLVIRGARGNTIYF
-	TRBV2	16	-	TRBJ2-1	TGTGCCAGCAGGGAATGGATCATGGGGGCCTACAATGAGCAGTTCTTC	CASREWIMGAYNEQFF
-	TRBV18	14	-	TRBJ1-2	TGTGCCAGCTCACCGGCCAGGGTACACTATGGCTACACCTTC	CASSPARVHYGYTF
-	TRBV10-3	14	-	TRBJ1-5	TGTGCCATCAGTGCGGGACACCTCGATCAGCCCCAGCATTTT	CAISAGHLDQPQHF
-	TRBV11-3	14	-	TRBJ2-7	TGTGCCAGCAGCTTAGAAGGCGCCAAGGGCGAGCAGTACTTC	CASSLEGAKGEQYF
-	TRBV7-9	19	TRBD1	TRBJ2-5	TGTGCCAGCAGCATACAGGGGATCAGGAGCACCAAATCCCGGGAGACCCAGTACTTC	CASSIQGIRSTKSRETQYF
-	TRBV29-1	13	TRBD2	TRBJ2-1	TGCAGCGTTGAGAGCGGGAGTATGAATGAGCAGTTCTTC	CSVESGSMNEQFF
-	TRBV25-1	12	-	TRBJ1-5	TGTGCCACCAGGGCGGGGCGACAGCCCCAGCATTTT	CATRAGRQPQHF
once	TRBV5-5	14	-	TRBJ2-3	TGTGCCAGCAGCGACACGATGGGGACAGATACGCAGTATTTT	CASSDTMGTDTQYF
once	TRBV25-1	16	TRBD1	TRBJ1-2	TGTGCCAGCAGTGAATTAGACAGGGGGTATATGTATGGCTACACCTTC	CASSELDRGYMYGYTF
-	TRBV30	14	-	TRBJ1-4	TGTGCCTGGAGCCGGGGGGTCACTAATGAAAAACTGTTTTTT	CAWSRGVTNEKLFF
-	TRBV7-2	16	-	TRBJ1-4	TGTGCCAGCAGCCTTGGACGGATACGTTCGGATGAAAAACTGTTTTTT	CASSLGRIRSDEKLFF
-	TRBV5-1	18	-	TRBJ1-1	TGCGCCAGCAGCTTGGAGGGGGGCGCCCTACCCCTGAACACTGAAGCTTTCTTT	CASSLEGGALPLNTEAFF
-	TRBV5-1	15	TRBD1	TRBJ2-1	TGCGCCAGCAGCCCCCCGGGACAGGGGAACAATGAGCAGTTCTTC	CASSPPGQGNNEQFF
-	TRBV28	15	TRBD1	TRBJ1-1	TGTGCCAGCAGAGGCCCAGGACAGGGGTCCACTGAAGCTTTCTTT	CASRGPGQGSTEAFF
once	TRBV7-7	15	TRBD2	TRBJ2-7	TGTGCTAGCAGCCCCCTAGCGGGAGGCCCCTACGAGCAGTACTTC	CASSPLAGGPYEQYF
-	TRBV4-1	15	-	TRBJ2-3	TGCGCCAGCAGCCAAGTTGGTCTAGCTACAGATACGCAGTATTTT	CASSQVGLATDTQYF
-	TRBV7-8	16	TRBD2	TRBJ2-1	TGTGCCAGCAGCTGGAGAGCGGGAGGCGGCTACAATGAGCAGTTCTTC	CASSWRAGGGYNEQFF
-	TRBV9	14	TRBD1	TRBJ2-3	TGTGCCAGCAGCGTCCCTAGGGGGCGAGATACGCAGTATTTT	CASSVPRGRDTQYF